This TCR beta chain derives from a study of human T cells and chemical hapten exposure. Across the study: The scalp of each patient received a weekly diphenylcyclopropenone dose for the full approximately 26-week study.

Looked up from germline, CDR1 is SQVTM and CDR2 is ANQGSEA. The ends were cut back, 6 bases at V and 2 bases at J, with 11 bases in the middle. The CDR3 is made up of 13 amino acids. As for time point: pre-sensitization, week 0. Noted treatment: therapeutic diphenylcyclopropenone sensitization with weekly scalp DPC. Before extraction, the whole blood was not fractionated, and total RNA was taken from it. Donors were 18 to 70-year-old alopecia patients suitable for DPC. Notes on this clonotype: Its antigen is undetermined.

Study-level results: Having alopecia, donors may respond immunologically unlike healthy people.

TCRdb analysed the RACE reads with MiXCR anew, one entry per CDR3 protein. The repertoire holds about 35,000 distinct CDR3 sequences, less than 15% seen once, with approximately 1.9% in the top ten. This sequence originates from a woman in her thirties or forties with alopecia areata. Some clones in this sample may be carry-over from other donors' samples. The V call is TRBV29-1, the J call TRBJ2-1; unclear D gene. The material sequenced was whole blood, taken in connection with sensitization to the hapten diphenylcyclopropenone (DPC). This CDR3 is CSVFYGPYNEQFF. DNA for the CDR3: TGCAGCGTATTTTACGGGCCCTACAATGAGCAGTTCTTC.